This TCR beta chain was recorded in a study of cytomegalovirus exposure and HLA in healthy donors. The PCR was carried out with 60 Vbeta primers and 13 Jbeta primers. Libraries were prepared by immunoSEQ multiplex PCR; TCRdb keeps only in-frame clonotypes and omits some of them. This sample's table has about 130,000 clones. This TCR came from a man aged 35 to 55 in good health and CMV-seronegative. The sequenced sample consisted of PBMCs.

The CDR3 DNA sequence: TGTGCCAGCACGCAGAGCCCCAGCGGGAGGTACGAGCAGTACTTC. Translating it yields CASTQSPSGRYEQYF. The rearrangement uses TRBV6-6 and TRBJ2-7, with 9 bases that match TRBD2. V dropped 7 bases and J dropped 4; count of bases not matched to a gene: 11. CDR3 length: 15 amino acids. In germline, CDR1 is MNHNY, CDR2 SVGAGI (reference sequence).